This T cell receptor beta chain was profiled in a study of blood T cell repertoires in COVID-19. Germline CDR1 reads MNHEY; CDR2 reads SMNVEV (reference sequence). V lost 0 bases, J lost 4 bases, and 18 bases lay in between. The CDR3 covers 17 residues. Profiled with immunoSEQ multiplex PCR; TCRdb holds only in-frame clones, not every one. Among about 470,000 clones listed, roughly 87% were seen once. The chain links TRBV27 to TRBJ1-1; D remains unclear. The specimen was PBMCs or T cells enriched from blood (not recorded which). This sequence originates from a woman under 30 who had recovered from COVID-19. The CDR3, as DNA: TGTGCCAGCAGTTTATCGGGCTTTCGGGAAATTGGCACTGAAGCTTTCTTT. Protein: CASSLSGFREIGTEAFF.